This T cell receptor (beta chain) was captured in a study of cytomegalovirus exposure and HLA in healthy donors. Study-wide results and caveats: Productive status was seen about 90% or about 30% of the time for most TCR beta V segments in an earlier analysis. The authors confirmed in vitro that a few CMV-associated chains were specific for CMV antigens.

Points on this clone: What it binds is not known.

Germline CDR1 SEHNR, CDR2 FQNEAQ (reference sequence). This CDR3 is built from 14 residues. J gave up 4 bases and V 5 bases, and 7 bases lay outside the gene matches. In the PCR, 60 Vbeta and 13 Jbeta primers were used. The repertoire was sequenced with immunoSEQ multiplex PCR; TCRdb's copy has only in-frame clones and lacks some. Among 150,000 to 200,000 clones, 81% were seen once, and the ten largest hold less than 15%. The genes are TRBV7-9 and TRBJ1-1, with 7 nucleotides matching TRBD1. The sequence was obtained from a woman between 50 and 59 years old in good health and CMV-seronegative. Source material: PBMCs. CDR3 nucleotide sequence: TGTGCCAGCAGCCCTTCAGGGGGTGGCACTGAAGCTTTCTTT. It specifies CASSPSGGGTEAFF.